The rows below give T cell receptor beta chains drawn from one sample of a study of vaccination and CD4 T cells after COVID-19. For these receptors, no antigen is known. TCRdb reanalysed the PCR reads using MiXCR and keeps one entry per CDR3 protein. The sample has 6,500 to 7,500 distinct CDR3 sequences, around a third seen once; the top ten hold approximately 28%. Input material: CD4+ T cells from blood, cultured in vitro. These receptors all stem from a human donor in good health. The CDR3 runs from the conserved cysteine through the conserved F or W. D genes are given only for firm matches. Clone size appears in some rows only: once, few, many, or a class for an expanded clone.

cdr3_aa	cdr3_nt	v_call	j_call	d_call	clone_size
CAISESLGRGQNTEAFF	TGTGCCATCAGTGAGTCGTTGGGTCGGGGCCAGAACACTGAAGCTTTCTTT	TRBV10-3	TRBJ1-1	NA	few
CASSWKLSYGYTF	TGTGCCAGCAGTTGGAAGTTAAGCTATGGCTACACCTTC	TRBV12-3/TRBV12-4	TRBJ1-2	NA	NA
CASSPRWNTEAFF	TGTGCCAGCAGCCCCCGGTGGAACACTGAAGCTTTCTTT	TRBV7-3	TRBJ1-1	NA	NA
CSARYGSGGYTF	TGCAGTGCTAGATACGGGTCGGGAGGCTACACCTTC	TRBV20-1	TRBJ1-2	NA	few
CASSLDPGQLYGYTF	TGTGCCAGCAGCTTAGATCCGGGACAACTCTATGGCTACACCTTC	TRBV7-9	TRBJ1-2	NA	NA
CASSLDGLNTEAFF	TGTGCCAGCAGCTTAGACGGATTGAACACTGAAGCTTTCTTT	TRBV7-9	TRBJ1-1	NA	few
CASSLAGTYNEQFF	TGTGCCAGCAGCTTGGCGGGGACCTACAATGAGCAGTTCTTC	TRBV11-3	TRBJ2-1	NA	few
CASSPFMNTEAFF	TGTGCCAGCAGCCCATTTATGAACACTGAAGCTTTCTTT	TRBV4-2	TRBJ1-1	NA	NA
CASSKSGTGHGYTF	TGTGCCAGCAGCAAGTCCGGGACAGGGCATGGCTACACCTTC	TRBV12-3/TRBV12-4	TRBJ1-2	TRBD1	NA
CASTGFPGIHNEQFF	TGTGCCAGCACCGGTTTCCCAGGGATCCACAATGAGCAGTTCTTC	TRBV6-1	TRBJ2-1	NA	NA
CASSYSKNTDTQYF	TGTGCCAGCAGTTACTCGAAAAACACAGATACGCAGTATTTT	TRBV6-5	TRBJ2-3	NA	NA
CASILIQGYYGYTF	TGTGCCAGCATCCTTATACAGGGCTACTATGGCTACACCTTC	TRBV2	TRBJ1-2	NA	NA
CSAPGQAFYGYTF	TGCAGTGCCCCCGGGCAAGCTTTCTATGGCTACACCTTC	TRBV20-1	TRBJ1-2	NA	medium-sized
CATSDVNTEAFF	TGTGCCACCAGTGACGTGAACACTGAAGCTTTCTTT	TRBV24-1	TRBJ1-1	NA	NA
CASSLMGGEADTQYF	TGTGCCAGCAGCTTGATGGGAGGGGAGGCAGATACGCAGTATTTT	TRBV7-6	TRBJ2-3	TRBD2	few
CASTPGQGRAEAFF	TGTGCCAGCACCCCCGGACAGGGTAGGGCTGAAGCTTTCTTT	TRBV6-1	TRBJ1-1	TRBD1	NA
CSATTGASNEQFF	TGCAGTGCTACCACAGGGGCCAGCAATGAGCAGTTCTTC	TRBV20-1	TRBJ2-1	TRBD1	few
CASSLRGDTEAFF	TGTGCCAGCAGTTTAAGGGGGGACACTGAAGCTTTCTTT	TRBV27	TRBJ1-1	NA	once
CASTFTGNYGYTF	TGTGCCAGCACATTTACAGGGAACTATGGCTACACCTTC	TRBV12-3/TRBV12-4	TRBJ1-2	NA	NA
CSARDIDQPQHF	TGCAGTGCTCGGGACATAGATCAGCCCCAGCATTTT	TRBV20-1	TRBJ1-5	NA	NA
CASNPDRVYTGELFF	TGTGCCAGCAACCCCGACAGGGTTTACACCGGGGAGCTGTTTTTT	TRBV11-1	TRBJ2-2	TRBD1	NA
CASSATGGAHQPQHF	TGTGCCAGTAGTGCCACAGGGGGGGCACATCAGCCCCAGCATTTT	TRBV19	TRBJ1-5	TRBD1	NA
CASSEWRAQYF	TGTGCCAGCAGTGAATGGAGAGCCCAGTACTTC	TRBV6-1	TRBJ2-5	NA	NA
CASSPKGTGAGYEQYF	TGTGCCAGTAGTCCCAAGGGGACAGGGGCCGGATACGAGCAGTACTTC	TRBV19	TRBJ2-7	TRBD1	NA
CSVDPGQGYEAFF	TGCAGCGTGGATCCGGGACAGGGATATGAAGCTTTCTTT	TRBV29-1	TRBJ1-1	TRBD1	few
CASSVATGDTEAFF	TGTGCCAGCAGCGTAGCTACAGGGGACACTGAAGCTTTCTTT	TRBV9	TRBJ1-1	TRBD1	NA
CASSPNPTETQYF	TGTGCCAGCAGCCCTAACCCCACAGAGACCCAGTACTTC	TRBV9	TRBJ2-5	NA	NA
CASSVGGPGTQYF	TGTGCCAGCAGTGTGGGGGGTCCGGGGACCCAGTACTTC	TRBV11-1	TRBJ2-5	NA	few
CASSTPGSNQPQHF	TGTGCCAGTAGTACCCCAGGGAGCAATCAGCCCCAGCATTTT	TRBV19	TRBJ1-5	NA	NA